This T cell receptor beta chain is drawn from a study of OX40 agonist ivuxolimab in advanced cancers. Looking at the study overall: Patients in the trial were receiving intravenous ivuxolimab every 2 weeks, at doses of 0.01 to 10 mg/kg. Partial response was recorded in three patients: one hepatocellular carcinoma and two cutaneous melanoma cases. General study results and limits: Dosing at 0.1 to 3.0 mg/kg was accompanied by clonal expansion of CD4+ and CD8+ blood T cells by week 6. CD8+ T cells averaged more expanded clones than CD4+.

Clones were sequenced by immunoSEQ multiplex PCR, and TCRdb holds only the in-frame ones, with some missing. The profile shows tens of thousands of clones, about four fifths of them singletons. From germline, CDR1 is WNHNN and CDR2 SYGVQD (reference sequence). The junction had 1 base not matched to a gene; V was cut back by 6 bases and J by 5 bases. The CDR3 consists of 14 residues. This clone occurred a few times. Its antigen is unknown. The V call is TRBV10-1, the J call TRBJ2-1, with 13 bases lining up with TRBD2. Material: CD4+ or CD8+ T cells sorted from blood, obtained in a trial of the OX40 agonist ivuxolimab. This sequence originates from an adult with an advanced solid tumor such as melanoma, head and neck, liver or kidney cancer. Here the CDR3 reads CASSTSGRDNEQFF. CDR3 bases: TGCGCCAGCAGCACTAGCGGGAGGGACAATGAGCAGTTCTTC.